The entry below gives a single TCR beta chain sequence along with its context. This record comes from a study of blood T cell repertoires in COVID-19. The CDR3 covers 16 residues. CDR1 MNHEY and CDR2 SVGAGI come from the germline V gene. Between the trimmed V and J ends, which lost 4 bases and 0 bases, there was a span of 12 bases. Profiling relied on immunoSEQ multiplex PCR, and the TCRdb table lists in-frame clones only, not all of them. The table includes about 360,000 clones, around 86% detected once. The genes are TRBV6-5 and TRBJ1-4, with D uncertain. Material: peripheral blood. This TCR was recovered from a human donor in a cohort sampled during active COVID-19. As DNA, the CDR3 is TGTGCCAGCAGTTCCCCCTCGGGATCAACTAATGAAAAACTGTTTTTT. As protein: CASSSPSGSTNEKLFF.